This TCR beta chain was documented in a study of shared clonotypes between healthy human individuals. DNA input for the unsorted PBMC replicate PCRs was 250 to 300 ng, some 31,000 T cell genomes. Repertoires were generated with immunoSEQ multiplex PCR, while TCRdb's copy carries only in-frame clones and drops some. Among approximately 440,000 clones listed, more than 70% were seen once. The sequence was collected from a woman between 35 and 50 years old in good health. Some clones in this sample may be carry-over from other donors' samples. Sequences were obtained from PBMCs.

Written as DNA, the CDR3 is TGTGCCAGCAGTGCGCCGGGACAGGGGAGAGATACGCAGTATTTT. This translates into CASSAPGQGRDTQYF. This chain uses TRBV28 with TRBJ2-3; 10 bases map to TRBD1. Germline CDR1 is MDHEN and CDR2 is SYDVKM. The CDR3 contains 15 residues. The J segment lost 5 bases and the V segment lost 5 bases, leaving 7 bases of the junction unmatched.